The sample holds many counts of the clone carrying this T cell receptor beta chain. Its antigen is as yet unknown. Germline and junction disagree at one end, which may indicate a read error. These data belong to a study of regulatory T cells in long-lasting Graves disease. Study-level results: Newly diagnosed disease favored TRBV20-1 and TRBJ2-1 over persistent disease. Analysis covered peripheral blood alone, not thyroid tissue.

According to the study, TCR beta libraries were built with iRepertoire HTBI primers and CDR3-region Arm-PCR. One entry per CDR3 protein results from TCRdb running MiXCR on the multiplex PCR reads. The top ten clones hold 22% of a sample with over 300,000 distinct CDR3 sequences, 15% of them seen once. Stated time point: newly diagnosed GD, antithyroid drugs for less than 3 months. Researchers made the TCR library from RNA that was extracted from PBMCs. With EDTA tubes as the receptacles, approximately 10 milliliters of peripheral blood were drawn. The CDR3 contains 14 residues. This sequence joins TRBV12-3 or TRBV12-4 and TRBJ1-5, with D hard to call. The clonotype was recovered from a female donor with Graves disease. Sequencing was performed on peripheral blood mononuclear cells (PBMCs), taken at new diagnosis, from a patient treated with antithyroid drugs. The CDR3 sequence: CASSLDGGNQPQHF. The CDR3 region has the DNA TGTGCCAGCAGCTTAGATGGCGGGAATCAGCCCCAGCATTTT.